This T cell receptor beta chain was identified in a study of OX40 agonist ivuxolimab in advanced cancers. Whole-study context: Patients in the trial were receiving intravenous ivuxolimab every 2 weeks, at doses of 0.01 to 10 mg/kg. Broader study findings: Doses of 0.1 to 3.0 mg/kg were accompanied by clonal expansion of CD4+ and CD8+ blood T cells by week 6. Antigen specificity was not determined for the expanded peripheral T cells.

Assay used: immunoSEQ multiplex PCR; TCRdb lists only in-frame clones, some missing. This table holds approximately 76,000 clones, more than 90% found once. A remark on this clone: Its antigen is unknown. The sample has other DNA sequences that encode this CDR3 too.

Samples of blood were obtained at baseline, on cycle 4 day 1, and on cycle 7 day 1. The length of the CDR3 is 15 residues. V lost 0 bases to trimming and J lost 6 bases, with 16 bases between them. Per the germline V gene, CDR1 is SGHRS and CDR2 is YFSETQ. Specimen: CD4+ or CD8+ T cells sorted from blood, collected in a trial of the OX40 agonist ivuxolimab. The source of this sequence is an adult with an advanced solid tumor such as melanoma, head and neck, liver or kidney cancer. The chain links TRBV5-1 to TRBJ2-7; no clear D gene. CDR3 DNA sequence: TGCGCCAGCAGCTTGGGGCCCACTATTTGGGCCGAGCAGTACTTC. It encodes CASSLGPTIWAEQYF.